This is a list of T cell receptor beta chains from one sample in a study of T-cell memory formation after mild COVID-19. TCRdb reprocessed the 5' RACE reads with MiXCR, giving one entry per CDR3 protein. The table records under 250,000 distinct CDR3 sequences, 10% to 13% of them present only once. The sequenced sample was PBMCs or a T cell subset sorted from them (not recorded which). These receptors all stem from a man between 18 and 29 years old who had mild COVID-19 (a few samples of this study predate the infection). Cell type and time point are not known. CDR3s include the opening cysteine and the closing phenylalanine or tryptophan. D genes are given only for firm matches. Clone size, where shown, is once, few, many, or a class for clones that have expanded.

NA TRBJ2-2 TRBV4-1 NA 14 TGCGCCAGCAGCCAACTCGGGGGGCCCCGGGAGCTGTTTTTT CASSQLGGPRELFF
few TRBJ2-1 TRBV20-1 TRBD2 15 TGCAGTGCTAGGACTAGCGGGGGGCAGGTTAATGAGCAGTTCTTC CSARTSGGQVNEQFF
few TRBJ2-1 TRBV7-2 NA 16 TGTGCCAGCAGCGTCCCCGGGCGGGGCCAGGGAAATGAGCAGTTCTTC CASSVPGRGQGNEQFF
few TRBJ2-2 TRBV7-2 NA 12 TGTGCCAGCAGTTGGTTTATCGGGGAGCTGTTTTTT CASSWFIGELFF
NA TRBJ1-1 TRBV7-3 NA 15 TGTGCCAGCAGCTTGTCGGGACACTTGAACACTGAAGCTTTCTTT CASSLSGHLNTEAFF
few TRBJ2-3 TRBV7-2 TRBD2 15 TGTGCCAGCAGCCCCTGGCTAGCGGGGTCAGATACGCAGTATTTT CASSPWLAGSDTQYF
many TRBJ2-1 TRBV7-6 NA 17 TGTGCCAGCAGCTTAAACAGTGGGGAAAGCTCCTACAATGAGCAGTTCTTC CASSLNSGESSYNEQFF
many TRBJ2-3 TRBV4-2 NA 17 TGTGCCAGCAGCCAGGAACCGGGACCAACTAGCACAGATACGCAGTATTTT CASSQEPGPTSTDTQYF
NA TRBJ2-2 TRBV7-3 NA 15 TGTGCCAGCAGCTCCTCCACGGGGGGCCGTGGGGAGATGTTTTTT CASSSSTGGRGEMFF
few TRBJ2-1 TRBV30 NA 11 TGTGCCTGGAGTGGAAGGTCCGAGCAGTTCTTC CAWSGRSEQFF
few TRBJ2-3 TRBV9 NA 14 TGTGCCAGCAGCGCCAGGACTAGCACAGATACGCAGTATTTT CASSARTSTDTQYF
many TRBJ1-2 TRBV12-3/TRBV12-4 NA 12 TGTGCCAGCCTCACAGGCTCCTATGGCTACACCTTC CASLTGSYGYTF
few TRBJ2-3 TRBV4-1 TRBD2 17 TGCGCCAGCAGCCAAGGGACTAGCGGGCGACCTCAGTATACGCAGTATTTT CASSQGTSGRPQYTQYF
NA TRBJ2-1 TRBV7-2 NA 16 TGTGCCAGCAGCTTAGATGGCCCTAATCCGTCTAATGAGCAGTTCTTC CASSLDGPNPSNEQFF
few TRBJ1-4 TRBV7-2 NA 12 TGTGCCAGCAGCTTCCAGAATGAAAAACTGTTTTTT CASSFQNEKLFF
few TRBJ1-3 TRBV5-4 NA 17 TGTGCCAGCAGCTTGGCCCCTGCGGGAGGTGGAAGGAACACCATATATTTT CASSLAPAGGGRNTIYF
NA TRBJ2-3 TRBV20-1 NA 15 TGCAGTGCTAGAGATTTGGGCATTAGCACAGATACGCAGTATTTT CSARDLGISTDTQYF
few TRBJ2-3 TRBV10-3 TRBD2 14 TGTGCCATCAGTGTTGATGGGGGGGGAGATACGCAGTATTTT CAISVDGGGDTQYF
few TRBJ1-1 TRBV5-4 TRBD1 14 TGTGCCAGCAGCTTGACCGGGACAGGAAGAATGCCTTTCTTT CASSLTGTGRMPFF
NA TRBJ2-5 TRBV28 TRBD2 15 TGTGCCAGCAGACCGACTAGCGGGGACCAAGAGACCCAGTACTTC CASRPTSGDQETQYF
NA TRBJ2-5 TRBV3-1 TRBD1 17 TGTGCCAGCAGCCTCCAACGGCGTGGGACAGGTGGAGAGACCCAGTACTTC CASSLQRRGTGGETQYF
many TRBJ1-6 TRBV7-2 NA 18 TGTGCCAGCAGCTCAGGGGAGGAGGGTGGACCCTATAATTCACCCCTCCACTTT CASSSGEEGGPYNSPLHF
NA TRBJ2-5 TRBV15 TRBD2 17 TGTGCCACCAGCAGAGATCTTCAGCGGGGGGTTCAAGAGACCCAGTACTTC CATSRDLQRGVQETQYF
few TRBJ1-1 TRBV12-3/TRBV12-4 NA 14 TGTGCCAGCAGTTTAACGACTGTGAACACTGAAGCTTTCTTT CASSLTTVNTEAFF
NA TRBJ1-1 TRBV10-3 NA 11 TGTGCCATCAGTGAGTCGTATGAAGCTTTCTTT CAISESYEAFF
few TRBJ1-5 TRBV6-2/TRBV6-3 NA 13 TGTGCCAGCAGTTACTCGACGTATCAGCCCCAGCATTTT CASSYSTYQPQHF
NA TRBJ1-2 TRBV12-3/TRBV12-4 NA 13 TGTGCCAGCAGTTTACTGGCGGGCTCTGGCTACACCTTC CASSLLAGSGYTF
few TRBJ2-3 TRBV6-5 NA 13 TGTGCCAGCAGTAGGCCCGGCACAGATACGCAGTATTTT CASSRPGTDTQYF
few TRBJ1-2 TRBV19 TRBD1 14 TGTGCCAGTAGTATAGTTCAGGGGGACTATGGCTACACCTTC CASSIVQGDYGYTF
many TRBJ1-6 TRBV12-3/TRBV12-4 TRBD1 21 TGTGCCAGCAGGACCCAGGCGAAGGGGGCCCCACCTGGCTCCTATAATTCACCCCTCCACTTT CASRTQAKGAPPGSYNSPLHF
few TRBJ1-2 TRBV5-1 NA 13 TGCGCCAGCAGCAACAGCCCTAACTATGGCTACACCTTC CASSNSPNYGYTF
NA TRBJ2-1 TRBV2 NA 14 TGTGCCAGCAGTGAAATGAGTGGATACAATGAGCAGTTCTTC CASSEMSGYNEQFF
NA TRBJ1-6 TRBV7-2 NA 16 TGTGCCAGCAGCTTAGGGGGGCAGGGGATGAATTCACCCCTCCACTTT CASSLGGQGMNSPLHF
few TRBJ1-2 TRBV7-9 TRBD1 17 TGTGCCAGCAGCTTAGAGGGGACAGGGGGCGCGGACTATGGCTACACCTTC CASSLEGTGGADYGYTF
NA TRBJ1-6 TRBV5-1 NA 15 TGCGCCAGCAGCTTGGCTCCCCGGAGCAGCTCACCCCTCCACTTT CASSLAPRSSSPLHF
few TRBJ2-1 TRBV7-2 TRBD2 13 TGTGCCAGCAGCTTAGTAGCGGGCAATGAGCAGTTCTTC CASSLVAGNEQFF
NA TRBJ2-3 TRBV12-3/TRBV12-4 NA 12 TGTGCCAGCAGCCAGACGTTACTGACGCAGTATTTT CASSQTLLTQYF
many TRBJ2-7 TRBV12-3/TRBV12-4 NA 11 TGTGCCAGCACCCGAGGGTACGAGCAGTACTTC CASTRGYEQYF
NA TRBJ2-1 TRBV7-6 NA 16 TGTGCCAGCAGTCCCCTTGTGTACGGCTCCTACAATGAGCAGTTCTTC CASSPLVYGSYNEQFF
NA TRBJ1-1 TRBV6-2/TRBV6-3 NA 13 TGTGCCAGCCATCGCAGGGGATACACTGAAGCTTTCTTT CASHRRGYTEAFF
many TRBJ2-3 TRBV7-2 NA 13 TGTGCCAGCAGTCTTTGGGGCTCAGATACGCAGTATTTT CASSLWGSDTQYF
many TRBJ2-5 TRBV7-2 NA 13 TGTGCCAGCAGCTTAGCCAGGGGAGAGACCCAGTACTTC CASSLARGETQYF
many TRBJ2-1 TRBV7-6 TRBD2 14 TGTGCCAGCAGCTTAGTCAGTCTAGCGGGGGACCAGTTCTTC CASSLVSLAGDQFF
few TRBJ2-7 TRBV20-1 TRBD2 14 TGCAGTGCTAGAGGAGTAGCGGGGGGTTACGAGCAGTACTTC CSARGVAGGYEQYF
NA TRBJ2-2 TRBV4-3 TRBD1 16 TGCGCCAGCAGCCAATTAGGACAGGGCAACACCGGGGAGCTGTTTTTT CASSQLGQGNTGELFF
few TRBJ2-5 TRBV6-5 NA 16 TGTGCCAGCCCCCCTAAGAAGGGGACCCGCCGAGAGACCCAGTACTTC CASPPKKGTRRETQYF